This TCR beta chain was sequenced in a study of shared clonotypes between healthy human individuals. Trimming cost V 0 bases and J 4 bases, with 13 bases left between them. From germline, CDR1 is SGHRS and CDR2 YFSETQ. The CDR3 has 15 amino acids. TCRdb's table, derived via immunoSEQ multiplex PCR, lists solely in-frame clones and lacks some. The table lists about 600,000 clones, roughly 97% of them singletons, with about 0.06% in the top ten. Sample: naive CD4+ T cells sorted from blood. The sample's subset: CD45RA+ positively selected. The clonotype comes from a woman in her 30s in good health. The V gene is TRBV5-1, the J gene TRBJ1-1, with D maybe TRBD1 (6 bases). The CDR3 coding sequence is TGCGCCAGCAGCTTGGGGACAGTCTTCGGCACTGAAGCTTTCTTT. This translates into CASSLGTVFGTEAFF.